What follows is one T cell receptor beta chain and its context. Its cognate antigen has yet to be identified. Qualities for individual bases were not recorded, and no much larger clone is one base off. From its cysteine to its valine, the CDR3 spans 15 amino acids. Just CDR3 DNA is preserved here, 45 bases in frame from base 1. The germline V gene (reference sequence) specifies MNHEY as CDR1 and SMNVEV as CDR2. V trim: 5 bases; J trim: 3 bases; unmatched bases: 7. Patients with autoimmune disease history or receiving systemic immunosuppression were excluded from the trial. Peripheral blood for TCR sequencing was collected from all dose cohorts at baseline, on cycle 4 day 1, and on cycle 7 day 1. Samples were obtained from an open-label, multicenter, first-in-human phase I dose-escalation trial of ivuxolimab. The trial enrolled adults with locally advanced or metastatic head and neck squamous cell, hepatocellular, melanoma or renal cell carcinoma. Before TCR sequencing, CD4+ and CD8+ T cells were separately sorted from peripheral blood.

This specimen comes from a study of OX40 agonist ivuxolimab in advanced cancers. About the investigation overall: Ivuxolimab was an agonistic, fully human IgG2 monoclonal antibody directed against OX40 (CD134), a costimulatory receptor. Intravenous ivuxolimab was administered to patients every 2 weeks at six dose levels: 0.01, 0.1, 0.3, 1.5, 3 and 10 mg/kg. The monotherapy dose-escalation portion (N of about 50 patients) of the phase I ivuxolimab trial is reported in the paper. The dose-escalation cohort was about 83% male with a mean age of approximately 60 years, ranging from roughly 23 to 90. The purpose of peripheral TCRbeta sequencing was to test whether ivuxolimab changed TCR sequence diversity and led to clonal T-cell expansion. Patients were allowed to have had prior anti-PD-1, anti-PD-L1 or anti-CTLA-4 therapy, and approximately 41% of the dose-escalation patients had previously received checkpoint inhibitors. Partial responses occurred in three dose-escalation patients: two with cutaneous melanoma and one with hepatocellular carcinoma. Of the roughly 50 dose-escalation patients, hepatocellular carcinoma was present in about 20, melanoma in roughly 15, renal cell carcinoma in 9 and head and neck cancer in 9. Overall study results and their limits: Low levels of normalized T-cell clonal expansion were also seen in some patients who did not respond. On average, CD8+ T cells showed more expanded clones than CD4+ T cells after ivuxolimab. In partial responders in the 0.1-3.0 mg/kg groups, normalized peripheral clonal expansion was found to be among the lowest, especially among CD8+ T cells. At doses of 0.1 to 3.0 mg/kg, clonal expansion of both CD4+ and CD8+ blood T cells was observed from baseline to week 6. The antigen specificity of the peripheral T cells that underwent clonal expansion was not determined.

Genomic DNA was isolated from the sorted cells so that the TCRbeta CDR3 region could be sequenced. The immunoSEQ Assay was used for sequencing of TCRbeta CDR3 regions. As stored in TCRdb, this immuneACCESS dataset retains in-frame rearrangements with V and J assigned. A fraction of the clones does not appear; measured against another copy, unresolved V genes explain less than half of the discrepancy, and the remainder lacks a known reason. The sample has approximately 79,000 clones on record, around nine tenths of them singletons. In total, the top ten clones hold roughly 2.5% of the sample. The rearrangement combines TRBV27 with TRBJ2-7; 10 bases in between match TRBD1. This clonotype originated in an adult with an advanced solid tumor such as melanoma, head and neck, liver or kidney cancer. This material consisted of CD4+ or CD8+ T cells sorted from blood, taken in a trial of the OX40 agonist ivuxolimab. The CDR3 protein: CASSRTGTGDYEQYV. The base sequence is TGTGCCAGCAGTCGCACCGGGACAGGGGACTACGAGCAGTACGTC.